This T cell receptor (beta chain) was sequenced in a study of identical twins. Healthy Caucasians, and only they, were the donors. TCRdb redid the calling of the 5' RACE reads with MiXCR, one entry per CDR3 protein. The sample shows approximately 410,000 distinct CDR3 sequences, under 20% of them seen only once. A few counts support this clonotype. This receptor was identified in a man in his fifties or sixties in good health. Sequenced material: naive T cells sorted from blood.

CDR3 coding DNA: TGTGCCAGCAGTCGGACAGGGGGCAGGGCTGAAGCTTTCTTT. It yields the protein CASSRTGGRAEAFF. This rearrangement joins TRBV12-3 or TRBV12-4 to TRBJ1-1, with TRBD1 matching over 11 bases. CDR3 length equals 14 residues. V trimming: 5 bases; J trimming: 6 bases; junction bases outside the gene matches: 5.